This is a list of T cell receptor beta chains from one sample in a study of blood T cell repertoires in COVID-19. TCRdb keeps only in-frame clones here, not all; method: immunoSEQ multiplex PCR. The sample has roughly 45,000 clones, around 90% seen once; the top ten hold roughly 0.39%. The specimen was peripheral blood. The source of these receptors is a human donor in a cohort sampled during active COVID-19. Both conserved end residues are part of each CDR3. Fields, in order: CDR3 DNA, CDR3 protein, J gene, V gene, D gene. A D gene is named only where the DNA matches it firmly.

DNA: TGTGCCAGCAGCTTAGTTATGCAGGGGCGGACTGAAGCTTTCTTT; CDR3: CASSLVMQGRTEAFF; J: TRBJ1-1; V: TRBV7-8; D: NA
DNA: TGTGCCATCAGTGCTAGGACAGATCAGCCCCAGCATTTT; CDR3: CAISARTDQPQHF; J: TRBJ1-5; V: TRBV10-3; D: NA
DNA: TGTGCCAGCAGTTTAGACAGGGGAGAGTCTAACTATGGCTACACCTTC; CDR3: CASSLDRGESNYGYTF; J: TRBJ1-2; V: TRBV27; D: TRBD1
DNA: TGTGCCAGCAGCCTGACTAGCGGGGGGTACCACGAGCAGTACTTC; CDR3: CASSLTSGGYHEQYF; J: TRBJ2-7; V: TRBV7-9; D: TRBD2
DNA: TGTGCCAGCAGCCAAGAGACGGGGAAAGCTGAAGCTTTCTTT; CDR3: CASSQETGKAEAFF; J: TRBJ1-1; V: TRBV3-1/TRBV3-2; D: NA
DNA: TGTGCCAGTAGTACAGGGGTCAGCCCCTACGAGCAGTACTTC; CDR3: CASSTGVSPYEQYF; J: TRBJ2-7; V: TRBV19; D: NA
DNA: TGTGCCAGCAGCTTGGCCGGGACAGGAGACGATCAGCCCCAGCATTTT; CDR3: CASSLAGTGDDQPQHF; J: TRBJ1-5; V: TRBV5-5; D: TRBD1
DNA: TGTGCCAGCAGCCCCGACGGGACACTGTATCAGCCCCAGCATTTT; CDR3: CASSPDGTLYQPQHF; J: TRBJ1-5; V: TRBV7-9; D: NA
DNA: TGTGCCAGCAGCCCCACGACAGCGCCAAGCTCCTACGAGCAGTACTTC; CDR3: CASSPTTAPSSYEQYF; J: TRBJ2-7; V: TRBV4-2; D: NA
DNA: TGTGCCAGCAGACGAGGGAACACTGAAGCTTTCTTT; CDR3: CASRRGNTEAFF; J: TRBJ1-1; V: TRBV4-2; D: NA
DNA: TGTGCCAGCAGTCCCGGACAGATGTCAACTAATGAAAAACTGTTTTTT; CDR3: CASSPGQMSTNEKLFF; J: TRBJ1-4; V: TRBV25-1; D: NA